This T cell receptor beta chain was obtained from a study of CD8 T cells in ankylosing spondylitis. Findings of the study overall: What seemed typical of ankylosing spondylitis blood was a TCR beta motif built from several highly homologous variants.

Details on this clonotype: Its antigen remains unidentified.

TCRdb re-derived calls from the 5' RACE reads in MiXCR, one entry per CDR3 protein. The sample records some 800,000 distinct CDR3 sequences, 12% being singletons. The CDR3 is made up of 14 amino acids. The V gene lost 6 bases and the J gene lost 3 bases, with 13 bases spanning the gap. The germline CDR1 and CDR2 sequences are WNHNN and SYGVQD (reference sequence). This TCR was recovered from a male donor with ankylosing spondylitis. The sequenced sample consisted of blood, either unsorted or a sorted T cell fraction (not recorded which). J is TRBJ2-3 and V is TRBV10-1, with D perhaps matching TRBD2 (5 bases). CDR3 coding DNA: TGCGCCAGCAGCCCGCACAGAGGGACAGATACGCAGTATTTT. This translates into CASSPHRGTDTQYF.